This TCR beta chain was retrieved from a study of Ad26.COV2.S vaccination and SARS-CoV-2 variants. Across the whole study: Donor had been placed in the Ad26.COV2.S arm of the COV1001 trial.

Details on this clone: Its antigen remains unknown.

This CDR3 has 15 amino acids. The germline gives CDR1 SGHVS, CDR2 FQNEAQ. Trimming removed 1 base from V and 6 bases from J; junction bases left unmatched: 9. Profiled with immunoSEQ multiplex PCR; TCRdb holds only in-frame clones, not every one. The table has about 410,000 clones, 88% seen once. General study findings and limits: In TCR breadth and depth analyses, total T cell responses may have been underestimated.

Treatment indicated: 15 to 20 received Ad26.COV2.S at low or high dose, single or two shots; about 5 received placebo; per-sample allocation not given. Samples came from day 63 after the first vaccine or placebo injection. Spike of the Wuhan-strain SARS-CoV-2 was expressed by an Ad26 vector, which formed the vaccine. This sample comprised peripheral blood, obtained in a trial of Ad26.COV2.S vaccine versus placebo. The sequence was obtained from a person aged 18-65 years who received the Ad26.COV2.S COVID-19 vaccine or a placebo. The rearrangement links TRBV7-8 to TRBJ2-7; 7 bases are shared with TRBD1. For the CDR3, the DNA is TGTGCCAGCAGCTTAGACAGGGGAGTTGCCCGCGAGCAGTACTTC. It codes for CASSLDRGVAREQYF.